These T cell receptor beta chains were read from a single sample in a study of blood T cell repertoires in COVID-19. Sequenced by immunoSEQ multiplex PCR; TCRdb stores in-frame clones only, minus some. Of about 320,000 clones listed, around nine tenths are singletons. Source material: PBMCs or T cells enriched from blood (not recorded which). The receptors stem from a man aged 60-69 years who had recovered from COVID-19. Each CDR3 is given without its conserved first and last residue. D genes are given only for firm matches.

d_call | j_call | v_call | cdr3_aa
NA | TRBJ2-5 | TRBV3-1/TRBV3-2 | ASSLPQRAQY
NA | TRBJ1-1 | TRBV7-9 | ASSLARPRTEAF
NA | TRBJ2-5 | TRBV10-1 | ASSEGRGIHQETQY
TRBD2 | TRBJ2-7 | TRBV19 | ASSVTSGSSYEQY
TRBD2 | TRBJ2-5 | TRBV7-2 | ASRRPGGQWETQY
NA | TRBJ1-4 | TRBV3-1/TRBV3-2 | ASSRKTADEKLF
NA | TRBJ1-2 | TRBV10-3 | AITRDSWYSNYGYT
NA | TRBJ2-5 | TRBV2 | ASGGTAQETQY
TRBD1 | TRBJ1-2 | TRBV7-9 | ASSPGTEIYGYT
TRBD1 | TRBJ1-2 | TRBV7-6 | ASSSRQGTLDYGYT
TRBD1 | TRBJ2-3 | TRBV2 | ASSWETGGAGTDTQY
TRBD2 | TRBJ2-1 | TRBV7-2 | ASSPFFSGSNNEQF
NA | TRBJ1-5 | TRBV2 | ASSQGQYSNQPQH
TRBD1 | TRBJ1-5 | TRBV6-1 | ASSERYRGTNQPQH
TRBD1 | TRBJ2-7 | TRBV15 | ATQGVDRASYEQY
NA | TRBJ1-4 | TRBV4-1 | ASSLGPTTNEKLF
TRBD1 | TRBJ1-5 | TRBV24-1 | ATSETGGGNQPQH
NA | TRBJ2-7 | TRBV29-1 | SAAHGGGEQY
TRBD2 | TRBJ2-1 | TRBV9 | ASSRGVQESNEQF
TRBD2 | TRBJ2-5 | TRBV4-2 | ASSLGLAGETQY
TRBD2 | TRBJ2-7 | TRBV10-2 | ASSRGTISYGEQY
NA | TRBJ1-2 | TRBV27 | ASSNRRTVANYGYT
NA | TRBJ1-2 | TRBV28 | ASGLYRLGGYT
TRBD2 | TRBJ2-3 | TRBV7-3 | ASSQTSADTQY